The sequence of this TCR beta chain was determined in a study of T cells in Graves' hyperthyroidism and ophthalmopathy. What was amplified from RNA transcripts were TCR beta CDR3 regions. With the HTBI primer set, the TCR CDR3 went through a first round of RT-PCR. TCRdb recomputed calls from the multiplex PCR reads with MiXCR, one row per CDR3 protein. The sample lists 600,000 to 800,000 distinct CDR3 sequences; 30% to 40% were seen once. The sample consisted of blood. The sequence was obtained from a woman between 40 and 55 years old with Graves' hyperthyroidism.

DNA for the CDR3: TGTGCCAGCAGCTTAGTCGCCTGGAAAGAGACCCAGTACTTC. Translating it yields CASSLVAWKETQYF. The rearrangement joins TRBV11-2 to TRBJ2-5; D gene ambiguous. The CDR3 is 14 amino acids. Germline V lookup: CDR1 SGHAT, CDR2 FQNNGV. Trimming removed 1 base at V and 3 bases at J, with 9 bases between.